This TCR beta chain was found in a study of Graves' ophthalmopathy and Graves' hyperthyroidism (dated by TCRdb to the late 2010s). As for the study more broadly: Peripheral blood samples were taken at the time of initial diagnosis, before any treatment was given. The study used TCR beta repertoire signatures to distinguish Graves' ophthalmopathy from Graves' hyperthyroidism and to predict progression to ophthalmopathy. In total, approximately 130 blood samples were TCR-sequenced: around 42 ophthalmopathy, approximately 80 hyperthyroidism and around 17 hyperthyroidism-to-ophthalmopathy patients. To explore V-J signatures that separate ophthalmopathy from hyperthyroidism, a discovery set of about 98 patients was enrolled, consisting of under 50 with ophthalmopathy and about 60 with stable hyperthyroidism. An independent validation cohort comprised about 20 hyperthyroidism patients and roughly 15 patients who later progressed from hyperthyroidism to ophthalmopathy. In roughly 6 hyperthyroidism patients, the T-cell repertoires found in thyroid tissue were compared with those found in blood. Once sampling was done, hyperthyroidism patients were given methimazole at a starting dose of 30 mg daily, while ophthalmopathy patients were given high-dose intravenous methylprednisolone. For training and testing, the 80 to 100 patients in the discovery cohort were randomly divided in a 7:3 ratio.

Results the study describes overall, beyond this receptor: In validation, the model predicted ophthalmopathy progression with nearly 71% sensitivity and 72.22% specificity; around twelve predicted patients were CT-confirmed with GO in a median of about 6.1 months. Sample size was not statistically predetermined, and group allocation was not concealed from the investigators. Most expanded thyroid clonotypes with a frequency above 0.001 also appeared in blood, which suggests that blood repertoires may reflect the immune response in the thyroid. In cross-validation, the 13-signature model distinguished ophthalmopathy from stable hyperthyroidism with just over 85% sensitivity and about 81% specificity, and in the test set the corresponding values were around 80% and 75%.

For repertoire sequencing, TCR beta CDR3 regions were amplified from RNA transcripts. HTBI primers and the Qiagen OneStep RT-PCR kit were used in a first-round RT-PCR, which was followed by a second-round multiplex PCR, size selection and purification. The libraries underwent paired-end sequencing with 100 bp reads on an Illumina HiSeq2000. The authors processed their data as follows. Reads were processed with SOAPnuke, discarding reads with adapters, uncalled bases, mean Phred below 15, or no exact constant-primer or identifier match. COPE v1.2.5 was used to merge high-quality paired reads. Clonotypes were defined as unique nucleotide sequences and were aligned to IMGT TRB V, D and J references using MiTCR v1.1. Analysis was restricted to V-J combinations with a frequency above 0.0001, which covered about 99% of repertoires. For each V-J combination, a TCR clonal expansion and chaos score was defined as F50 clonal expansion divided by the chaos observed in the TCRdist matrix. Features were reduced by Welch's t-statistics and random forest to approximately 12 V-J combinations, which fed a naive Bayes classifier. The similarity between thyroid and blood repertoires was quantified using the Morisita-Horn index. TCRdb reran the public reads through fastp at Q25 and MiXCR, keeping productive beta chains. Identical CDR3 protein sequences are pooled into one entry, listed with their most common genes and DNA. What appears here as the V and J calls and clone size reflects TCRdb's work, not the paper's. In this sample the table shows about 620,000 distinct CDR3 sequences, 22% of which occur a single time. Jointly, the top ten make up more than 5.5% of the sample.

Trimming removed 2 bases from V and 1 base from J, leaving 9 bases between the germline ends. From the germline V gene (reference sequence), CDR1 is MNHEY and CDR2 is SMNVEV. The CDR3 contains 14 residues, cysteine and phenylalanine counted. Only the CDR3 portion is preserved as DNA: 42 bases, with reading frame beginning at the first base. As concerns this clonotype: The clone's antigen remains unknown. There are no base qualities to consult, and no much larger clone falls within one base.

Hyperthyroidism was defined as stable when no progression to ophthalmopathy occurred within 18 months of follow-up. Patients with hyperthyroidism were aged 18 to 65 years, had been newly diagnosed, and had a disease duration of less than 2 months. Patients with other autoimmune diseases, uncontrolled infections, pregnancy or lactation were excluded. Clinical symptoms, serum thyroxine, TRAb, thyroid ultrasound and orbital computed tomography formed the basis of the diagnosis. PBMCs were isolated from about 9.2 ml of fresh peripheral blood by Ficoll-Paque density gradient centrifugation. Trizol reagent was used to extract the total RNA, and its quality was then checked on an Agilent 2100 Bioanalyzer.

The specimen sequenced was peripheral blood. The sequence came from a woman aged 18-29 years with stable Graves' hyperthyroidism. Some clones in this sample may be carry-over from other donors' samples. Donor details come from another sample of the same person, matched by shared clones. Here the chain combines TRBV27 and TRBJ2-7; the D gene lacks a confident call. The sequence in DNA is TGTGCCAGCAGTTTAGTGTACCTATCCTACGAGCAGTACTTC. It codes for CASSLVYLSYEQYF.